This T cell receptor (beta chain) came from a study of early T cells in non-severe SARS-CoV-2 infection (dated by TCRdb to the early 2020s). As for the study more broadly: Because TCR sequencing was done on bulk RNA from unsorted whole blood, the alpha and beta chains could not be paired. General conclusions and limits of the study: VDJdb matching was skewed toward anti-spike CD8 responses and likely underestimated virus-specific expansions by missing private and CD4 specificities.

This was a case-control study nested in a cohort of healthcare workers in London, UK, who had nasopharyngeal swab PCR tests and blood samples taken every week. Healthcare workers were recruited between 23 and 31 March 2020, during the week of the UK lockdown, and were followed weekly for up to roughly 16 weeks. Trimming removed 3 bases from V and 2 bases from J, leaving 6 bases between the germline ends. Counted from cysteine to phenylalanine, this CDR3 has 13 amino acids. Only CDR3 DNA is held: 39 bases, read in frame from base 1. Per the germline V gene, MRHNA is the CDR1 and SNTAGT is the CDR2. The protocol used for the library was 5' RACE. Sequencing was performed on a NextSeq 500. In the TCR library protocol, unique molecular identifiers were attached to individual cDNA molecules to correct for PCR bias and sequencing error. Both TCR alpha and beta chains were sequenced, and tight co-correlation was observed between alpha and beta sequence abundances in each sample. Turning to the authors' computational methods: Decombinator V4 was used to annotate the V gene, J gene and CDR3 of the TCR sequences. TCRs were defined as expanded if a significant change between any two time points was detected under a Poisson model with p below 0.0001. TCR abundances were normalised to the total number of TCRs sequenced per sample and were expressed as counts per million. TRAV1-2 paired with TRAJ12, TRAJ20 or TRAJ33 defined MAIT TCRs, while TRAV10 paired with TRAJ18 defined iNKT TCRs. VDJdb, accessed 1 November 2021, was searched for CMV, EBV and SARS-CoV-2 annotated TCRs, excluding TCRs annotated for multiple antigens. TCRdb trimmed public reads at Q25 via fastp, called clones via MiXCR and kept in-frame beta chains. Each record represents a unique CDR3 protein, reported with the most common genes and DNA among its rows. The V and J calls shown here were made by TCRdb, not taken from the authors' results. Here the sample has tens of thousands of distinct CDR3 sequences; approximately 11% occur a single time. The ten biggest clones cover around 6.6% of the sample.

This clonotype was picked up a small number of times. Its antigen has not been determined. No quality values exist for individual bases; no much larger clone is one base distant. This receptor was taken from an adult who was a healthcare worker with PCR-confirmed SARS-CoV-2 infection or an uninfected control (not recorded which). The sequenced material came from whole blood. In this chain, TRBV6-4 is recombined with TRBJ2-3; TRBD1 is a possible D gene, resting on 5 matching bases. CDR3 region: CASSEGDTDTQYF. The nucleotide sequence reads as follows: TGTGCCAGCAGTGAAGGGGACACAGATACGCAGTATTTT.